Here is one T cell receptor (beta chain) with its context. The V end was cut by 5 bases, the J end by 11 bases, with 18 bases between. The germline V gene encodes CDR1 MDHEN and CDR2 SYDVKM. The length of the CDR3 is 13 residues. The entry originates in a study of T cell responses to AZD1222 COVID-19 vaccine. TCRdb's table, derived via immunoSEQ multiplex PCR, lists solely in-frame clones and lacks some. This sample has about 86,000 clones; approximately 89% occur once, and the top ten carry 2.2%. The rearrangement links TRBV28 to TRBJ1-1; D gene unclear. This clonotype was sampled from an adult in good health. The specimen was peripheral blood, collected on day 0 of AZD1222 vaccination. In nucleotides, the CDR3 is TGTGCCAGCAGTGGAAGACTGCCCCTATCGGCTTTCTTT. Translating it yields CASSGRLPLSAFF.